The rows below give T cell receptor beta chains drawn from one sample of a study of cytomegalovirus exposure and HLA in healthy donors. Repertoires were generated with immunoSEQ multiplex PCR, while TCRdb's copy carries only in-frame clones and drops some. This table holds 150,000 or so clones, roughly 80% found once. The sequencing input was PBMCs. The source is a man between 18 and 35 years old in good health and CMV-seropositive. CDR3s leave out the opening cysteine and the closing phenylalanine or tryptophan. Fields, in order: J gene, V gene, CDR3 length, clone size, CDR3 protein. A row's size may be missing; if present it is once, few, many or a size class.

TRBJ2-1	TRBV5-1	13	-	ASSLEGLAGNEQF
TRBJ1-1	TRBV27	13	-	ASNRDSFMNTEAF
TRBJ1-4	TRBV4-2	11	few	ASSQDWVDRLF
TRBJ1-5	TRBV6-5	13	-	ASSQGAGTNQPQH
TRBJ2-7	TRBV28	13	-	ASSSRLTSSYEQY
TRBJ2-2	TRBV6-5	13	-	ASRRLAADAGELF
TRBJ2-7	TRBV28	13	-	ASSVGGIFSYEQY
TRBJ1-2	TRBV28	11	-	ASSLFTGEGYP
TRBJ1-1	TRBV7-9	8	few	SSSHGQAF
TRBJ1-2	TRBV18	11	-	ASSPDGGYGYT
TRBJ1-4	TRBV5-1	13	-	ASSLARGFNEKLF
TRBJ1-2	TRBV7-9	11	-	ASSLGGYDGYT
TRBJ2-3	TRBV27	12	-	ASSLGRGTDTQY
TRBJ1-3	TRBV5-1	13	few	ASSLGRGSGNTIY
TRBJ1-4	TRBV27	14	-	ASSLTGSPTNEKLF
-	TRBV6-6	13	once	ASSYDPGGSYEQY
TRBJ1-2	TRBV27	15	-	ASSLEDRIQLNYGYT
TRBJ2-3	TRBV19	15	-	ASSIDPPGQARDTQY
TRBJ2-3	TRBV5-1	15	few	ASSLYLASGNGDTQY
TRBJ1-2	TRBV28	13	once	ASSLTRDRSYGYT
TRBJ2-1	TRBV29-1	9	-	SADRYNEQF
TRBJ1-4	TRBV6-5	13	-	ASSQGQATVEKLF
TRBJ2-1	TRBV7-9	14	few	ASSPGTSGIYNEQF
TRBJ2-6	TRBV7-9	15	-	SSTGQGALSGANVLT
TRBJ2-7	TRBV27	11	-	ASRITSSYEQY
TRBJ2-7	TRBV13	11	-	ASSAGDSYEQY
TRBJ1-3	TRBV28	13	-	ASSLTDSSRGTIY
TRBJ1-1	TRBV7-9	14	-	SSSLISQGQVVEAF
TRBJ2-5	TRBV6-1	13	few	ASRGTEGRRETQY
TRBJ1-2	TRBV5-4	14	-	ASSSAHRDRSHGYT
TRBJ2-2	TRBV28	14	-	ASSLFWDRDTGELF
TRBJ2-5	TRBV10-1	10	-	ASASPGGTQY
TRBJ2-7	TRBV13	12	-	ASSTRESVGEQY
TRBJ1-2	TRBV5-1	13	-	ASSLAQVPSAGYT
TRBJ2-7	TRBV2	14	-	ASSELVLAGGYEQY
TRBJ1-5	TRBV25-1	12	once	ASSEAGGNQPQH
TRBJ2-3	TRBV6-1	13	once	ASSEVVQGVDTQY
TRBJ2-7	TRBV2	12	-	ASSNRQGNYEQY
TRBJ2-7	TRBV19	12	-	ASSIADTSYEQY
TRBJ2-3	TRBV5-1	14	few	ASSSSSGSGTDTQY